This TCR beta chain was observed in a study of cytomegalovirus exposure and HLA in healthy donors. Study in general: A later analysis reported the 120 or so validation repertoires used the same platform as the approximately 670 first-cohort repertoires.

The CDR3 consists of 18 residues. Germline loops: CDR1 LNHNV, CDR2 YYDKDF (reference sequence). V shed 0 bases, J shed 2 bases, and the junction held 8 bases outside the gene matches. Note on this clone: Its matching antigen is unknown.

A roughly 120-subject validation cohort, separate from the approximately 700-subject first cohort, supplied the donors. Clones were read by immunoSEQ multiplex PCR, and TCRdb kept only the in-frame ones, dropping some. The table includes roughly 120,000 clones, approximately 90% detected once. Study results and caveats: Using the classifier, cytomegalovirus status was reportedly diagnosed with high specificity and sensitivity. The study found most TCR sequences rare, yet found some public TCRs in many donors.

This clonotype originated in a man between 18 and 35 years old in good health and CMV-seropositive. The sample consisted of PBMCs. The chain combines TRBV15 with TRBJ2-3; 10 positions match TRBD2. The CDR3 nucleotides are TGTGCCACCAGCAGAGAGGGGCTAGCGGGGGCCTCCACAGATACGCAGTATTTT. Its translation: CATSREGLAGASTDTQYF.